Shown below are 14 T cell receptor beta chains from a single sample sequenced in a study of blood T cell repertoires in COVID-19. Here immunoSEQ multiplex PCR was the method, and the copy in TCRdb shows in-frame clones only, minus some. This table holds some 90,000 clones, 70% to 90% found once. The sequencing input was peripheral blood. Receptors originate from a human donor in a cohort sampled during active COVID-19.

The chain recombines TRBV5-1 with TRBJ2-1, with 9 bases aligning to TRBD2. The CDR3 spans 15 residues. Germline V gives CDR1 SGHRS, CDR2 YFSETQ. The V and J ends lost 0 bases and 4 bases, in that order; junction bases with no gene match: 2. The DNA of the CDR3 is TGCGCCAGCAGCTTGGGACTAGCGGATTACAATGAGCAGTTCTTC. It yields the protein CASSLGLADYNEQFF.

The chain recombines TRBV10-3 with TRBJ2-1; 7 bases match TRBD1. This CDR3 has 14 amino acids. Germline CDR1 is ENHRY and CDR2 is SYGVKD. J lost 2 bases, V lost 6 bases, and 4 bases had no gene match. The CDR3 is CAISRGQAYNEQFF. The CDR3 DNA sequence: TGTGCCATCAGCAGAGGACAGGCCTACAATGAGCAGTTCTTC.

This clone showed up just a few times. V and J are TRBV6-1 and TRBJ1-2; 7 nucleotides align to TRBD1. This CDR3 region has 15 residues. From germline, CDR1 is MNHNS and CDR2 SASEGT. J was trimmed by 4 bases and V by 2 bases; bases with no gene match: 7. The CDR3 DNA is TGTGCCAGCAGTGAATTCTTGTGGGACAGCTATGGCTACACCTTC. As protein: CASSEFLWDSYGYTF.

This chain joins TRBV7-3 and TRBJ2-7; 12 positions match TRBD2. J lost 5 bases, V lost 0 bases, and 5 bases had no gene match. In germline, CDR1 is SGHTA, CDR2 FQGTGA. The CDR3 totals 16 residues. The DNA of the CDR3 is TGTGCCAGCAGCTTAACCGCACTAGCGGGAGGTCACGAGCAGTACTTC. Protein: CASSLTALAGGHEQYF.

The chain couples TRBV12-3 or TRBV12-4 to TRBJ1-5, with D possibly TRBD1 on 5 matching bases. The CDR3 is 13 amino acids. The germline V and J ends were trimmed by 3 bases and 5 bases, with 8 bases remaining between them. CDR3 sequence: CASSFGHDQPQHF. CDR3 nucleotide sequence: TGTGCCAGCAGTTTTGGACACGATCAGCCCCAGCATTTT.

The genes are TRBV7-8 and TRBJ1-2, with D hard to call. Germline CDR1 and CDR2: SGHVS and FQNEAQ. The CDR3 is 12 residues long. V was pared by 5 bases and J by 1 base, with 5 bases between. The CDR3 DNA follows: TGTGCCAGCAGCCTTTATAACTATGGCTACACCTTC. This translates into CASSLYNYGYTF.

The chain has TRBV6-6 and TRBJ1-4; TRBD1 aligns across 8 bases. Looked up from germline, CDR1 is MNHNY and CDR2 is SVGAGI (reference sequence). The junction had 8 bases not matched to a gene; V was cut back by 6 bases and J by 8 bases. The CDR3 is 14 amino acids. CDR3 region: CASSMGQVGEKLFF. The CDR3 DNA is TGTGCCAGCAGCATGGGACAGGTCGGGGAAAAACTGTTTTTT.

The J gene is TRBJ2-3, the V gene TRBV7-2; weak D call: TRBD1 (5 bases). The length of the CDR3 is 15 residues. V was trimmed by 5 bases and J by 0 bases, leaving 12 bases between them. Germline-derived CDR1 and CDR2 are SGHTA and FQGNSA. The CDR3 reads CASSPWGPSTDTQYF. The CDR3, as DNA: TGTGCCAGCAGCCCGTGGGGCCCTAGCACAGATACGCAGTATTTT.

This rearrangement joins TRBV28 to TRBJ2-7; 8 nucleotides line up with TRBD1. CDR1 MDHEN and CDR2 SYDVKM come from the germline V gene. V was clipped by 3 bases and J by 2 bases; unmatched bases: 3. There are 14 residues in the CDR3. The CDR3 spells CASSFRGPAYEQYF. The CDR3 nucleotides are TGTGCCAGCAGTTTCAGGGGGCCAGCCTACGAGCAGTACTTC.

The chain employs TRBV28 and TRBJ1-2; D perhaps matches TRBD1 (6 bases). Germline V lookup: CDR1 MDHEN, CDR2 SYDVKM. V lost 5 bases and J 7 bases, leaving 17 bases between the germline ends. The CDR3 covers 14 residues. Here the CDR3 DNA reads TGTGCCAGCAGTGTAGTCCCCAGGGGTAGTGGCTACACCTTC. Protein sequence: CASSVVPRGSGYTF.

The chain has TRBV5-1 and TRBJ2-5, with 8 bases fitting TRBD1. The germline gives CDR1 SGHRS, CDR2 YFSETQ. The V segment lost 4 bases and the J segment 3 bases; nucleotides outside the gene matches: 14. There are 17 residues in the CDR3. This CDR3 reads CASSAGQGFIGEETQYF. CDR3 in DNA: TGCGCCAGCAGCGCCGGACAGGGTTTTATTGGTGAAGAGACCCAGTACTTC.

This clone showed up just a few times. V and J are TRBV28 and TRBJ1-4; a weak D match, TRBD1 (5 bases). V lost 3 bases, J lost 7 bases, and 18 bases lay in between. Germline CDR1 reads MDHEN; CDR2 reads SYDVKM. This CDR3 region has 16 residues. The chain's CDR3 is CASSFRVGDLGEKLFF. DNA of the CDR3: TGTGCCAGCAGTTTCAGGGTAGGAGATTTGGGTGAAAAACTGTTTTTT.

The chain carries TRBV30 and TRBJ1-1; D gene ambiguous. The CDR3 is 14 amino acids. V shed 4 bases and J shed 0 bases, with 12 bases lying between them. Germline CDR1 GTSNPN, CDR2 SVGIG (reference sequence). CDR3 protein: CAWTALAVNTEAFF. DNA of the CDR3: TGTGCCTGGACCGCCCTGGCGGTGAACACTGAAGCTTTCTTT. The whole variable domain, remainder taken from reference TRBV30 and TRBJ1-1, is SQTIHQWPATLVQPVGSPLSLECTVEGTSNPNLYWYRQAAGRGLQLLFYSVGIGQISSEVPQNLSASRPQDRQFILSSKKLLLSDSGFYLCAWTALAVNTEAFFGQGTRLTVV.

This sequence joins TRBV7-2 and TRBJ1-4; possible D gene TRBD1, 6 bases. The CDR3 is 14 residues long. The germline CDR1 and CDR2 sequences are SGHTA and FQGNSA. Trimming took 5 bases from V and 12 from J, leaving 19 bases between them. DNA for the CDR3: TGTGCCAGCAGCATCGAGGGGGGGAGGACGGAACTGTTTTTT. This encodes CASSIEGGRTELFF.